What follows is one T cell receptor beta chain and its context. Generated by immunoSEQ multiplex PCR, the TCRdb table keeps only in-frame clones and is missing some. The sample records roughly 230,000 clones, under 90% being singletons. This sample is part of a study of blood T cell repertoires in COVID-19. In the study overall: Samples of COVID-19 (acute and convalescent) were obtained from the United States, Italy and Spain. T cells, B-cell-depleted T cells, or PBMCs supplied cDNA or gDNA.

CDR3 size: 16 residues. The V gene end was trimmed by 3 bases and the J gene end by 4 bases; junction bases not matched to a gene: 10. Germline assignment: CDR1 SQVTM and CDR2 ANQGSEA. This clonotype originated in a woman in her sixties or seventies who had recovered from COVID-19. Sequenced: PBMCs or T cells enriched from blood (not recorded which). J is TRBJ2-3 and V is TRBV29-1; 10 positions agree with TRBD2. In DNA, the CDR3 is TGCAGCGTTGATCCTCCTAGCGGGAGTGGGGCAGATACGCAGTATTTT. Translating gives CSVDPPSGSGADTQYF.